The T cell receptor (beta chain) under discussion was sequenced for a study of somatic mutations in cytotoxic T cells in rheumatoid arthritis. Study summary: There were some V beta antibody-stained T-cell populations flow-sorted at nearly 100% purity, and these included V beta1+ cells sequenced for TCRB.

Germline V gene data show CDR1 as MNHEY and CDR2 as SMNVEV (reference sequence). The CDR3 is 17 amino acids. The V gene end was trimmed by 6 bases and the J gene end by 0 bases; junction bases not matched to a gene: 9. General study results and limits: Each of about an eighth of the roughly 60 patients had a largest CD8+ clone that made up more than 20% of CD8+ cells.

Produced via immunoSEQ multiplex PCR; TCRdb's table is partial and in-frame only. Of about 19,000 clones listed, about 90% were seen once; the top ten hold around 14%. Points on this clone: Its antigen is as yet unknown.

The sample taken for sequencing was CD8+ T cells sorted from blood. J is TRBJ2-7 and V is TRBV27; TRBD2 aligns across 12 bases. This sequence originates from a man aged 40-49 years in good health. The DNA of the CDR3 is TGTGCCAGCAGACCACTAGCGGGAGGTCCTCCCTCCTACGAGCAGTACTTC. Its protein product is CASRPLAGGPPSYEQYF.